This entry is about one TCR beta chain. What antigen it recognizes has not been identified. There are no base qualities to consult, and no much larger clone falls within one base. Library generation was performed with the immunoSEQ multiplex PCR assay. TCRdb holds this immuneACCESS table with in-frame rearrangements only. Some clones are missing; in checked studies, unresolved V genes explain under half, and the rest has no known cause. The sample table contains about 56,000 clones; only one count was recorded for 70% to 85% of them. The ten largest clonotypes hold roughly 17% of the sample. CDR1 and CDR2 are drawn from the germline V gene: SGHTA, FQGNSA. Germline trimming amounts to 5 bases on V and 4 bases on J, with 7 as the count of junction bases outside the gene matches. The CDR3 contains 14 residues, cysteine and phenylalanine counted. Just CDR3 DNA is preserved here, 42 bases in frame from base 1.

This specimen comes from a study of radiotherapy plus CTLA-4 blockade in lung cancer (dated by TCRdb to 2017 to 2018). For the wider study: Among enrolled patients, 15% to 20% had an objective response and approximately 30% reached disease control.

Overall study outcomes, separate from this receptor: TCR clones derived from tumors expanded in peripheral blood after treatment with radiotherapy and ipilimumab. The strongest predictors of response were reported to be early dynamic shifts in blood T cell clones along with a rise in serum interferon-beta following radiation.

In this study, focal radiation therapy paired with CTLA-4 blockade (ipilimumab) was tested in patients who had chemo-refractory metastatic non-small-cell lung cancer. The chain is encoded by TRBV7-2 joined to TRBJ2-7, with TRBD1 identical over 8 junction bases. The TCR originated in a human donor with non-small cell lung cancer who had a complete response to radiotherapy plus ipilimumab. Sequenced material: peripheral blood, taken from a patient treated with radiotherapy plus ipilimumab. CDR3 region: CASSGRDRTYEQYF. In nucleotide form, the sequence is TGTGCCAGCAGCGGACGGGACAGGACATACGAGCAGTACTTC.